Shown below are 25 T cell receptor beta chains from a single sample sequenced in a study of CD8 T cells in ankylosing spondylitis. One entry per CDR3 protein results from TCRdb running MiXCR on the 5' RACE reads. The sample contains approximately 340,000 distinct CDR3 sequences, roughly 14% of which appear only once. Material for sequencing was blood, either unsorted or a sorted T cell fraction (not recorded which). The receptors here all came from a male donor with ankylosing spondylitis or in good health (not recorded which).

The chain has TRBV4-2 and TRBJ1-3; a possible D gene is TRBD1 (5 bases). CDR3 size: 14 residues. Trimming pared 2 bases from V and 4 bases from J, leaving 9 bases between. Germline loops: CDR1 LGHNA, CDR2 YNFKEQ. The CDR3 region is CASSQQGPGNTIYF. The CDR3 DNA reads as TGTGCCAGCAGCCAACAGGGACCCGGAAACACCATATATTTT.

This sequence joins TRBV6-2 or TRBV6-3 and TRBJ2-7; 11 bases align to TRBD2. Trimming took 8 bases from V and 5 from J; bases not matched to a gene: 8. Germline CDR1 and CDR2: MNHEY and SVGEGT. This CDR3 is built from 14 residues. In nucleotides, the CDR3 is TGTGCCAGCGTCCTCACTAGCGGGAGTAACGAGCAGTACTTC. Its protein product is CASVLTSGSNEQYF.

In its sample, this clonotype was seen a few times. This chain links TRBV18 with TRBJ1-4; D remains unclear. The CDR3 is 13 residues long. The germline V and J ends were trimmed by 3 bases and 13 bases, with 15 bases remaining between them. Germline CDR1 KGHSH, CDR2 LQKENI. The CDR3 region has the DNA TGTGCCAGCTCACCTGGGCAGAGTAAAGGACTGTTTTTT. It translates to CASSPGQSKGLFF.

This clonotype has at least ten counts. This chain uses TRBV5-1 with TRBJ1-1; 8 bases are shared with TRBD1. V lost 3 bases to trimming and J lost 4 bases; unmatched junction nucleotides: 8. CDR3 size: 15 residues. Germline V CDR1 and CDR2: SGHRS, YFSETQ. CDR3 amino acids: CASSSTGTGGTEAFF. The CDR3 region has the DNA TGCGCCAGCAGCTCCACCGGGACAGGAGGCACTGAAGCTTTCTTT.

This clonotype was counted between two and nine times. The chain has TRBV14 and TRBJ1-1, with TRBD1 matching over 11 bases. The germline gives CDR1 SGHDN, CDR2 FVKESK. The CDR3 has 14 amino acids. Germline trimming cut 5 bases from V and 10 bases from J; bases unmatched to any gene: 9. Written as DNA, the CDR3 is TGTGCCAGCAGCGAACATGGACAGGGGGCGTTAGCTTTCTTT. This translates into CASSEHGQGALAFF.

J is TRBJ1-4 and V is TRBV5-1; 8 bases agree with TRBD1. The CDR3 loop spans 14 amino acids. Germline V CDR1 and CDR2: SGHRS, YFSETQ. J was trimmed by 6 bases and V by 3 bases; bases with no gene match: 4. The CDR3 coding sequence is TGCGCCAGCAGCTACAGGGGGGGAGATGAAAAACTGTTTTTT. Translation gives CASSYRGGDEKLFF.

CDR3 nucleotides: TGCAGCATTTGGACAGGGGTCGACTCTTCAGGGGCCAACGTCCTGACTTTC. Protein: CSIWTGVDSSGANVLTF. This rearrangement joins TRBV29-1 to TRBJ2-6; TRBD1 matches 9 bases. The CDR3 runs to 17 residues. Germline V gives CDR1 SQVTM, CDR2 ANQGSEA. The ends lost 8 bases at V and 4 bases at J; junction bases unmatched: 15.

The table lists this clonotype with a few counts. This chain connects TRBV19 to TRBJ1-6; tentative D call: TRBD1 (6 bases). CDR1 is LNHDA and CDR2 is SQIVND in the germline V gene (reference sequence). The CDR3 extends over 15 amino acids. Deletions cut 8 bases from V and 0 bases from J, with 11 bases between. The CDR3 DNA sequence: TGTGCCAGTGGCGGACAGTACTCCTATAATTCACCCCTCCACTTT. This sequence encodes CASGGQYSYNSPLHF.

This clonotype was found many times. The gene calls are TRBV20-1 and TRBJ2-1; maybe TRBD1 (5 bases). This CDR3 spans 13 amino acids. CDR1 and CDR2 from the germline V gene are DFQATT and SNEGSKA (reference sequence). The germline V and J ends were trimmed by 1 base and 8 bases, with 12 bases remaining between them. CDR3: CSARGTGVDEQFF. CDR3 DNA sequence: TGCAGTGCTAGAGGTACAGGTGTCGATGAGCAGTTCTTC.

The rearrangement links TRBV7-2 to TRBJ1-6; D is unclear. The CDR3 is 13 amino acids. The germline V gene encodes CDR1 SGHTA and CDR2 FQGNSA. V lost 1 base, J lost 14 bases, and 12 bases lay in between. CDR3 loop: CASSLGSRGTLHF. Here the CDR3 DNA reads TGTGCCAGCAGCTTAGGGTCGAGAGGTACCCTCCACTTT.

This clonotype was seen a handful of times. V gene TRBV13 combines with J gene TRBJ1-1; no clear D. The CDR3 loop spans 14 amino acids. Germline CDR1 is PRHDT and CDR2 is FYEKMQ (reference sequence). Trimming took 1 base from V and 4 from J, leaving 10 bases between them. The CDR3 sequence is CASSLARQSTEAFF. The CDR3 DNA sequence: TGTGCCAGCAGCTTAGCACGTCAGAGCACTGAAGCTTTCTTT.

The gene calls are TRBV5-1 and TRBJ1-2; D is unresolved. CDR1 and CDR2 from the germline V gene are SGHRS and YFSETQ. The CDR3 is 15 amino acids. V was shortened by 9 bases and J by 0 bases, with 18 bases between the two germline ends. The DNA for the CDR3 is TGCGCCACTAGCCCCAACTCAGGAGCTAACTATGGCTACACCTTC. It specifies CATSPNSGANYGYTF.

This clonotype was observed many times. At one end the junction does not follow the germline gene, possibly because of a read error. The chain combines TRBV5-1 with TRBJ1-4, with D uncertain. CDR3 size: 14 residues. Germline assignment: CDR1 SGHRS and CDR2 YFSETQ. CDR3 region: CASSLGATNEKLFF. For the CDR3, the DNA is TGTGCCAGCAGTTTAGGAGCAACTAATGAAAAACTGTTTTTT.

This clonotype was counted at least ten times. This chain joins TRBV12-3 or TRBV12-4 and TRBJ2-4; D possibly corresponds to TRBD2 (6 bases). CDR3 length equals 14 residues. The germline V and J ends were trimmed by 3 bases and 1 base, with 7 bases remaining between them. CDR3 bases: TGTGCCAGCAGTTTGGGGAGGGCCAAAAACATTCAGTACTTC. Amino acid sequence: CASSLGRAKNIQYF.

This clonotype was counted between two and nine times. V gene TRBV2 combines with J gene TRBJ1-1; 11 bases match TRBD1. The CDR3 is made up of 14 amino acids. Germline V gene lookup returns CDR1 SNHLY and CDR2 FYNNEI. J lost 4 bases, V lost 6 bases, and 4 bases had no gene match. This CDR3 is CASSRDRGTTEAFF. In DNA, the CDR3 is TGTGCCAGCAGCAGGGACAGGGGGACCACTGAAGCTTTCTTT.

This clonotype was observed a handful of times. This chain uses TRBV20-1 with TRBJ1-5; D not certain. The CDR3 covers 14 residues. CDR1 and CDR2 (germline): DFQATT, SNEGSKA (reference sequence). The V and J ends lost 6 bases and 2 bases respectively, with 14 bases between them. The CDR3 loop is CSAVPGYGNQPQHF. The CDR3 region has the DNA TGCAGTGCCGTCCCTGGCTATGGCAATCAGCCCCAGCATTTT.

This clonotype was seen only a few times. This chain connects TRBV4-1 to TRBJ2-7; weak D call: TRBD1 (5 bases). Germline values: CDR1 MGHRA, CDR2 YSYEKL. V was pared by 8 bases and J by 1 base, with 18 bases between. The CDR3 is 15 residues long. This CDR3 is CASRLGQGLSYEQYF. The CDR3 DNA is TGCGCCAGCCGTTTGGGGCAGGGTTTATCCTACGAGCAGTACTTC.

The V gene is TRBV3-1, the J gene TRBJ1-1, with D perhaps matching TRBD1 (5 bases). Trimming left V 3 bases short and J 3 bases short, with 14 bases between. Germline V gives CDR1 LGHDT, CDR2 YNNKEL (reference sequence). The CDR3 extends over 15 amino acids. The CDR3 spells CASSQRSGGDTEAFF. The CDR3 bases are TGTGCCAGCAGCCAGCGGTCCGGGGGGGACACTGAAGCTTTCTTT.

The V gene is TRBV9, the J gene TRBJ2-7; 8 positions match TRBD2. V lost 4 bases, J lost 6 bases, and 9 bases stayed unmatched. Germline V gene lookup returns CDR1 SGDLS and CDR2 YYNGEE. The CDR3 sequence is 14 residues long. In DNA form, the CDR3 reads TGTGCCAGCAGCCCCGGGACTAGTATCCGCGAGCAGTACTTC. Its protein product is CASSPGTSIREQYF.

In this sample, this clonotype turned up many times. V and J are TRBV5-1 and TRBJ1-2; no clear D. Germline CDR1 is SGHRS and CDR2 is YFSETQ. The CDR3 contains 13 residues. Trimming removed 4 bases at V and 0 bases at J, with 7 bases between. As DNA, the CDR3 is TGCGCCAGCAGCGAAACTGCTAACTATGGCTACACCTTC. Protein: CASSETANYGYTF.

The sample holds many counts of this clonotype. V gene TRBV5-1 combines with J gene TRBJ1-6; D perhaps matches TRBD1 (5 bases). The V gene's germline CDR1 is SGHRS and CDR2 YFSETQ. This CDR3 contains 16 residues. V gave up 0 bases and J gave up 7 bases, with 14 bases separating them. Written as DNA, the CDR3 is TGCGCCAGCAGCTTGGATGGGACTCCTAGAAATTCACCCCTCCACTTT. Its protein product is CASSLDGTPRNSPLHF. Full variable domain (remainder filled in from reference TRBV5-1 and TRBJ1-6): KAGVTQTPRYLIKTRGQQVTLSCSPISGHRSVSWYQQTPGQGLQFLFEYFSETQRNKGNFPGRFSGRQFSNSRSEMNVSTLELGDSALYLCASSLDGTPRNSPLHFGNGTRLTVT.

This chain links TRBV10-3 with TRBJ1-1; 7 bases align to TRBD1. V shed 5 bases, J shed 0 bases, and the junction held 6 bases outside the gene matches. The length of the CDR3 is 15 residues. CDR1 ENHRY and CDR2 SYGVKD come from the germline V gene. CDR3 coding DNA: TGTGCCATCAGTCGGTCGGGACAGATGAACACTGAAGCTTTCTTT. This gives the protein CAISRSGQMNTEAFF.

There are a few counts of this clonotype. The rearrangement joins TRBV5-5 to TRBJ2-7; 7 positions agree with TRBD1. Germline CDR1 SGHKS, CDR2 YYEKEE (reference sequence). The ends lost 2 bases at V and 2 bases at J; junction bases unmatched: 4. The CDR3 spans 14 residues. Here the CDR3 reads CASSLRDSAYEQYF. The CDR3 nucleotides read TGTGCCAGCAGCTTACGGGACAGCGCCTACGAGCAGTACTTC.

This clonotype has a count of ten or more. The rearrangement links TRBV24-1 to TRBJ2-2; 7 bases agree with TRBD1. This CDR3 contains 15 residues. Per germline, CDR1 KGHDR and CDR2 SFDVKD. With 4 bases clipped from V and 3 bases from J, the junction kept 4 bases outside the gene matches. The CDR3 sequence is CATSDFGTDTGELFF. The CDR3 bases are TGTGCCACCAGTGACTTCGGGACAGACACCGGGGAGCTGTTTTTT.

This clonotype appeared a few times. This chain connects TRBV7-9 to TRBJ2-7, with D maybe TRBD1 (6 bases). CDR3 length: 15 amino acids. Germline CDR1 and CDR2: SEHNR and FQNEAQ (reference sequence). V was cut by 5 bases and J by 0 bases, with 14 bases left in between. CDR3 sequence (DNA): TGTGCCAGCAGCGGGCACGTGACAGGCTCCTACGAGCAGTACTTC. This translates into CASSGHVTGSYEQYF.